Sequencing of this T cell receptor (beta chain) was carried out in a study of cytomegalovirus exposure and HLA in healthy donors. Between the trimmed V and J ends, which lost 5 bases and 0 bases, there was a span of 19 bases. The CDR3 covers 17 residues. Germline V gives CDR1 MNHEY, CDR2 SMNVEV (reference sequence). Researchers ran the PCR with 60 Vbeta and 13 Jbeta primers. TCRdb's table, derived via immunoSEQ multiplex PCR, lists solely in-frame clones and lacks some. The sample lists 110,000 or so clones, over 70% occurring once. The receptor was isolated from a middle-aged woman in good health and CMV-seropositive. The chain couples TRBV27 to TRBJ1-2; D may be TRBD1 (6 bases). The sequenced sample consisted of PBMCs. Here the CDR3 DNA reads TGTGCCAGCAGTCCCCAGGGACACCTTTTAGCTAACTATGGCTACACCTTC. Encoded protein: CASSPQGHLLANYGYTF.